This note documents a single T cell receptor beta chain sequence. The antigen is not known. The data were taken from a study of T-cell reconstitution after alpha-beta-depleted transplantation in children. Study observations and caveats: As was reported, about two months after transplant, alpha-beta T cells came from several hundred expanded graft clones. T-cell counts and diversity at one year post-transplant came mainly from newly produced T cells.

Germline loops: CDR1 SGDLS, CDR2 YYNGEE. This CDR3 spans 15 amino acids. V trimming: 3 bases; J trimming: 3 bases; junction bases outside the gene matches: 4. The authors prepared the TCRbeta library with unique molecular identifiers. TCRdb re-derived calls from the PCR reads in MiXCR, one entry per CDR3 protein. The sample carries some 200,000 distinct CDR3 sequences, roughly 6.6% recorded once. This chain joins TRBV9 and TRBJ1-1; 11 nucleotides agree with TRBD1. The receptor comes from a boy aged 2-15 years with acute lymphoblastic leukemia, due to receive a stem cell transplant. The sample consisted of PBMCs, taken before TCRalphabeta/CD19-depleted stem cell transplant. CDR3 nucleotide sequence: TGTGCCAGCAGCGCGCGGGGACAGGGGGACACTGAAGCTTTCTTT. Its translation: CASSARGQGDTEAFF.